This T cell receptor (beta chain) originates from a study of T cell changes during pregnancy in multiple sclerosis. With V trimmed by 0 bases and J by 8 bases, 8 bases remained unmatched. Germline V gives CDR1 SGHVS, CDR2 FNYEAQ. The CDR3 contains 16 residues. Produced via immunoSEQ multiplex PCR; TCRdb's table is partial and in-frame only. The sample consists of 50,000 to 80,000 clones, 80% to 95% of them appearing once. Source: peripheral blood, taken in the second trimester of pregnancy. V is TRBV7-6 and J is TRBJ1-3, with 9 bases aligning to TRBD1. The receptor was isolated from a female donor with multiple sclerosis, enrolled in a pregnancy study. The CDR3 DNA follows: TGTGCCAGCAGCTTAGCCCCGGGACAGGGAGATGACACCATATATTTT. The encoded protein is CASSLAPGQGDDTIYF. The whole variable domain, filled in from reference TRBV7-6 and TRBJ1-3, reads GAGVSQSPRYKVTKRGQDVALRCDPISGHVSLYWYRQALGQGPEFLTYFNYEAQQDKSGLPNDRFSAERPEGSISTLTIQRTEQRDSAMYRCASSLAPGQGDDTIYFGEGSWLTVV.